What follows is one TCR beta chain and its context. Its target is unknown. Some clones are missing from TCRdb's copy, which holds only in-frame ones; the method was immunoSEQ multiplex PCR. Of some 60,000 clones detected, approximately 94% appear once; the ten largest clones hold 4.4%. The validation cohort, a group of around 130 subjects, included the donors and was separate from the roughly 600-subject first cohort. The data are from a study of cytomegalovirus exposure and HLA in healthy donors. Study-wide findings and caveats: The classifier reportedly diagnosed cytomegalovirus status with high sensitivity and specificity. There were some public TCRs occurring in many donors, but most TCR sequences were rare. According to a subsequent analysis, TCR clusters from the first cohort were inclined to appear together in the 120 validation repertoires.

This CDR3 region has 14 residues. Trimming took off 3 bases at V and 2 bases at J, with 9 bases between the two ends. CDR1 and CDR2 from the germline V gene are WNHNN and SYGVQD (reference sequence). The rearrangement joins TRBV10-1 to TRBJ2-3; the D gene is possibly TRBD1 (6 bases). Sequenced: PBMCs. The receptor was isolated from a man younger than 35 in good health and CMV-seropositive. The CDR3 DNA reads TGCGCCAGCAGTGATGGACAGCCCACAGATACGCAGTATTTT. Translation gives CASSDGQPTDTQYF.